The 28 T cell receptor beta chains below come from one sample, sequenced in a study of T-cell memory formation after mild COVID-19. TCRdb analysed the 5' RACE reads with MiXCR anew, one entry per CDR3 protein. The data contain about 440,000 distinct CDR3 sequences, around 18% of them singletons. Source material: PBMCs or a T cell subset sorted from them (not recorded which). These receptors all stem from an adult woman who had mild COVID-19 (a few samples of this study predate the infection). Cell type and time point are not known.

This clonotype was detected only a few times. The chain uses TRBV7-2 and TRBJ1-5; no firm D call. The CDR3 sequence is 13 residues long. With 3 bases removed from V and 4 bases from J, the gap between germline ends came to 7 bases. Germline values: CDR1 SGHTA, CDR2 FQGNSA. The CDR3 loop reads CASSFIRNQPQHF. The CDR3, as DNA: TGTGCCAGCAGCTTTATCCGAAATCAGCCCCAGCATTTT.

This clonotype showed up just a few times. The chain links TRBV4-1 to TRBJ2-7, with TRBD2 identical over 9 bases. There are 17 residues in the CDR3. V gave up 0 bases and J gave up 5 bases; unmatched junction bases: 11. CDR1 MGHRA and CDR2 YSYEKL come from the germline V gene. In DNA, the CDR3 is TGCGCCAGCAGCCAAGATCCGGCGGGGGGGACCCTCGACGAGCAGTACTTC. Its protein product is CASSQDPAGGTLDEQYF.

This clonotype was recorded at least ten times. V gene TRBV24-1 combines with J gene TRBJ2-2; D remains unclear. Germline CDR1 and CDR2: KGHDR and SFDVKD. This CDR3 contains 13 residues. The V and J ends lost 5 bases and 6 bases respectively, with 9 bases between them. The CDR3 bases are TGTGCCACCAGTGTTCCTTGGGCCGGGGAGCTGTTTTTT. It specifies CATSVPWAGELFF.

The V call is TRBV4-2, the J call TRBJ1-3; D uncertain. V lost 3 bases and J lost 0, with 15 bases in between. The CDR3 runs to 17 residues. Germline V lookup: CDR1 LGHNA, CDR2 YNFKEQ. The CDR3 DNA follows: TGTGCCAGCAGCCAGAAACGAGTCCCCGACTCTGGAAACACCATATATTTT. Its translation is CASSQKRVPDSGNTIYF.

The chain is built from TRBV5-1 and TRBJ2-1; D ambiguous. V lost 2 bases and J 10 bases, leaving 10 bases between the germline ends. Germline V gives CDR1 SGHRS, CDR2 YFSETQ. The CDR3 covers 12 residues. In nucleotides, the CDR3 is TGCGCCAGCAGCTTCGACCTCAGGGAGCAGTTCTTC. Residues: CASSFDLREQFF.

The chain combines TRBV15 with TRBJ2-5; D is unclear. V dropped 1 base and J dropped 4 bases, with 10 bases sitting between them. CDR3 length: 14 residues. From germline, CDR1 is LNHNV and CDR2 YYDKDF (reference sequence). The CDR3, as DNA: TGTGCCACCAGCAGAGGTACAAACCTAGAGACCCAGTACTTC. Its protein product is CATSRGTNLETQYF.

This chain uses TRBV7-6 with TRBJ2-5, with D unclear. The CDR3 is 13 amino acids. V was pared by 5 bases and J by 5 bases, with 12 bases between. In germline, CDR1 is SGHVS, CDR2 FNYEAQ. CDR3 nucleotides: TGTGCCAGCAGCGCCTCATTCAGGGAGACCCAGTACTTC. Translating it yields CASSASFRETQYF.

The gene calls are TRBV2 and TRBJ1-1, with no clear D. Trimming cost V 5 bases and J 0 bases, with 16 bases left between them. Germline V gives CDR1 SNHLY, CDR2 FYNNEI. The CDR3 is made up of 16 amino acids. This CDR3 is CASSFTPRVMNTEAFF. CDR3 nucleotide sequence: TGTGCCAGCAGTTTCACCCCTAGGGTCATGAACACTGAAGCTTTCTTT.

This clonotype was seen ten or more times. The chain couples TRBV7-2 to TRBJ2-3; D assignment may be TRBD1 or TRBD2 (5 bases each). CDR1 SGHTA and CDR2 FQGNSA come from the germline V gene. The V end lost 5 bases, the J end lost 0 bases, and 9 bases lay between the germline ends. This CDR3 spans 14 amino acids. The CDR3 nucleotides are TGTGCCAGCAGCCGGGACCATAGCACAGATACGCAGTATTTT. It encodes CASSRDHSTDTQYF.

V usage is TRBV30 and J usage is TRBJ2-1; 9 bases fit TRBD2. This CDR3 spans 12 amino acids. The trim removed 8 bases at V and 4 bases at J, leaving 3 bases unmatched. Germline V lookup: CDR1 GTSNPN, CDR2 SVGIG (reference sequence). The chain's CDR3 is CALAGRYNEQFF. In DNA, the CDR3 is TGTGCCCTAGCGGGAAGGTACAATGAGCAGTTCTTC. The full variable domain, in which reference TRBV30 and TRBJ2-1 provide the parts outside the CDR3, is SQTIHQWPATLVQPVGSPLSLECTVEGTSNPNLYWYRQAAGRGLQLLFYSVGIGQISSEVPQNLSASRPQDRQFILSSKKLLLSDSGFYLCALAGRYNEQFFGPGTRLTVL.

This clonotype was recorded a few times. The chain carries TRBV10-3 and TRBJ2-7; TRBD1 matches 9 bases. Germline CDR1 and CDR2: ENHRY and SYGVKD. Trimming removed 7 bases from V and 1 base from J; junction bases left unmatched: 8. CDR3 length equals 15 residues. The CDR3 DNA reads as TGTGCCATCACAACCGGGACAGGGACATCCTACGAGCAGTACTTC. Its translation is CAITTGTGTSYEQYF.

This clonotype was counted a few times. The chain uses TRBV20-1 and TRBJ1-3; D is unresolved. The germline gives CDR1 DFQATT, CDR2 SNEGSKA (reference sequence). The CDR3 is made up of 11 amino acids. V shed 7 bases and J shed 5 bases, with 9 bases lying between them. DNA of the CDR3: TGCAGTGTTCTGTACCGAAACACCATATATTTT. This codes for CSVLYRNTIYF.

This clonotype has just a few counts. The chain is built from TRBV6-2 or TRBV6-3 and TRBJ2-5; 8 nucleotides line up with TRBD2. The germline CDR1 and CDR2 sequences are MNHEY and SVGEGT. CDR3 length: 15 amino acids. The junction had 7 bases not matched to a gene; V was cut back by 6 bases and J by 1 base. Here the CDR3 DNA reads TGTGCCAGCAGCGCGGCTAGCGGGTTCCAAGAGACCCAGTACTTC. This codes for CASSAASGFQETQYF.

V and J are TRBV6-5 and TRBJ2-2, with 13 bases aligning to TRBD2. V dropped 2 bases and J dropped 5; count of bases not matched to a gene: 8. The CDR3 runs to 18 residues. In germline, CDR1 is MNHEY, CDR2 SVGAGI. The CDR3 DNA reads TGTGCCAGCAGTTACCGACTAGCGGGGGGACCAAATACCGGGGAGCTGTTTTTT. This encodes CASSYRLAGGPNTGELFF.

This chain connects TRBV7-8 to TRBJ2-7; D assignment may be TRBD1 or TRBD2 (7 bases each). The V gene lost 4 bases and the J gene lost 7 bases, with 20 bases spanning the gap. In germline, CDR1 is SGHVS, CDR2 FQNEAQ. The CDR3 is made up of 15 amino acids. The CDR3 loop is CASSSGRGPKEEQYF. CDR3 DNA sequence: TGTGCCAGCAGCTCGGGGAGGGGGCCCAAGGAGGAGCAGTACTTC.

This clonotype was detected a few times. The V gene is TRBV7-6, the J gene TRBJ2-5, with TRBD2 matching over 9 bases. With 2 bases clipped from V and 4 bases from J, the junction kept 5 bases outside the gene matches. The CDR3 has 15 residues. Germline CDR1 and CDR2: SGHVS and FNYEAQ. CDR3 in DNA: TGTGCCAGCAGCTTAAATGGCGGGGGGGTAGAGACCCAGTACTTC. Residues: CASSLNGGGVETQYF.

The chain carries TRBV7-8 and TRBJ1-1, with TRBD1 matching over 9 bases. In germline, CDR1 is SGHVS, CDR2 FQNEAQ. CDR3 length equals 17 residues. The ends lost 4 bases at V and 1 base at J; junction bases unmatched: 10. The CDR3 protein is CASSWTGASPTNTEAFF. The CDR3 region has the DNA TGTGCCAGCAGCTGGACAGGGGCGTCCCCCACGAACACTGAAGCTTTCTTT.

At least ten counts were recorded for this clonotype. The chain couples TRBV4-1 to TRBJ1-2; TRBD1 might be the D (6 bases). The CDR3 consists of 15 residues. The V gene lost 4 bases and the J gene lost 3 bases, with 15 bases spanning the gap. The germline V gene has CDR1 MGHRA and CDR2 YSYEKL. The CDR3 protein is CASSPGRAGDYGYTF. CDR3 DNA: TGCGCCAGCAGCCCGGGTCGGGCAGGGGACTATGGCTACACCTTC.

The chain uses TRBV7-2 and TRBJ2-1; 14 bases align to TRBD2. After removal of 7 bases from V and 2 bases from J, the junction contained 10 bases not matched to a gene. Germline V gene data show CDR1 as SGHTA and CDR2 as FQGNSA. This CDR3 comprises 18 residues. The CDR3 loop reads CASTGLAGGDTPYNEQFF. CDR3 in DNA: TGTGCCAGCACCGGACTAGCGGGGGGCGATACTCCCTACAATGAGCAGTTCTTC. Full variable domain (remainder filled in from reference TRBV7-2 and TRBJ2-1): GAGVSQSPSNKVTEKGKDVELRCDPISGHTALYWYRQSLGQGLEFLIYFQGNSAPDKSGLPSDRFSAERTGGSVSTLTIQRTQQEDSAVYLCASTGLAGGDTPYNEQFFGPGTRLTVL.

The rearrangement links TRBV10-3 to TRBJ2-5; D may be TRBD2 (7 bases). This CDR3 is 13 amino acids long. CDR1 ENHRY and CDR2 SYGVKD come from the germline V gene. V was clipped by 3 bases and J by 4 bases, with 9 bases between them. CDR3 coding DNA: TGTGCCATCAGTGACGGGGGGCGAGAGACCCAGTACTTC. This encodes CAISDGGRETQYF.

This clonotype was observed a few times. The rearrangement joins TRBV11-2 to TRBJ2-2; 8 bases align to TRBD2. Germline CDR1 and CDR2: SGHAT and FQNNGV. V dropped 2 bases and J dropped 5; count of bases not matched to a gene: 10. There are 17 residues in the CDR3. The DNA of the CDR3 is TGTGCCAGCAGCTTATTTCCCAGCGGGGGCTTTACCGGGGAGCTGTTTTTT. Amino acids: CASSLFPSGGFTGELFF.

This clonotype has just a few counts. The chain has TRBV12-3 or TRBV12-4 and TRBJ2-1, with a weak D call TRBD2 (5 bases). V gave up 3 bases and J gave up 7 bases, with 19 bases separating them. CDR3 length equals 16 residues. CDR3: CASSFLDWSGENEQFF. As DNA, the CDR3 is TGTGCCAGCAGTTTCCTGGACTGGTCGGGTGAGAATGAGCAGTTCTTC.

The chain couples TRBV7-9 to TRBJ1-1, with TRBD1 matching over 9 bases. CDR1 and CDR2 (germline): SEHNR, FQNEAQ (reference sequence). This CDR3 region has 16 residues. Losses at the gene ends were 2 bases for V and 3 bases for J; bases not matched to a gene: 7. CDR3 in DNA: TGTGCCAGCAGCTTATACACAGGGGGCTACCACACTGAAGCTTTCTTT. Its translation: CASSLYTGGYHTEAFF.

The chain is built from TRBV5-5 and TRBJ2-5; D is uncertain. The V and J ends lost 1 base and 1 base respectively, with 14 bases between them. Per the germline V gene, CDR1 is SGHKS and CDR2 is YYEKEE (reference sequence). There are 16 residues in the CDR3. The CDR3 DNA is TGTGCCAGCAGCTTGAGGAGTACCGCGATCCAAGAGACCCAGTACTTC. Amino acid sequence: CASSLRSTAIQETQYF.

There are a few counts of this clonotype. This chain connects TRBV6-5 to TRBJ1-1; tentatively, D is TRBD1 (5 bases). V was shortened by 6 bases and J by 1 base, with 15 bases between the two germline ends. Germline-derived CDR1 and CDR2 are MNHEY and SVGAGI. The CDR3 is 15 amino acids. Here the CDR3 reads CASSPALGGNTEAFF. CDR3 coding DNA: TGTGCCAGCAGCCCGGCGTTGGGGGGGAACACTGAAGCTTTCTTT.

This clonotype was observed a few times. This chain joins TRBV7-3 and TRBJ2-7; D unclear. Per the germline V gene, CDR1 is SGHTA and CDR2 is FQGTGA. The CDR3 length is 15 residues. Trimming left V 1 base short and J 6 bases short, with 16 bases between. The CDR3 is CASSLSSAPLGEQYF. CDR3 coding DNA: TGTGCCAGCAGCTTAAGCTCGGCGCCGCTGGGCGAGCAGTACTTC.

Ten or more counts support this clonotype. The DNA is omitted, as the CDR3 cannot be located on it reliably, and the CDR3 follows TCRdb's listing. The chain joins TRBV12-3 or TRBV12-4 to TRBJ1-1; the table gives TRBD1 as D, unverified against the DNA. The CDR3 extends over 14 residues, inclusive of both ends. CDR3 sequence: CASSFGQGAAGSFF.

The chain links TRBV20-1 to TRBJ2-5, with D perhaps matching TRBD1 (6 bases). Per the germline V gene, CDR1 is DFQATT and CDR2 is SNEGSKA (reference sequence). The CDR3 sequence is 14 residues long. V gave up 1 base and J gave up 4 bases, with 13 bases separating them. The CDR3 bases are TGCAGTGCTAGAGGAGGGGGTGGAGGAGAGACCCAGTACTTC. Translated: CSARGGGGGETQYF.